The source of this T cell receptor (beta chain) is a study of shared clonotypes between healthy human individuals. The split of CD4+ cells yielded CD45RA+ naive and CD45RA-negative memory subsets. The germline V gene has CDR1 GTSNPN and CDR2 SVGIG (reference sequence). Deletions cut 0 bases from V and 1 base from J, with 9 bases between. The length of the CDR3 is 14 residues. How the authors handled the data: ImmunoSEQ output held junction-only sequences without quality scores, so filtering differed. Profiling relied on immunoSEQ multiplex PCR, and the TCRdb table lists in-frame clones only, not all of them. V, J and clone size reflect that table, while D and trimming were determined from the DNA. The table has approximately 1.1 million clones, approximately 80% seen once.

The sequenced sample consisted of memory CD4+ T cells from PBMCs. Regarding subset: CD45RA-negative fraction. The V and J genes are TRBV30 and TRBJ1-1; D gene unclear. The TCR originated in a man aged 18 to 30 in good health. Some clones in this sample may be carry-over from other donors' samples. CDR3 loop: CAWSVWIQNTEAFF. For the CDR3, the DNA is TGTGCCTGGAGTGTGTGGATTCAGAACACTGAAGCTTTCTTT. The whole variable domain, remainder taken from reference TRBV30 and TRBJ1-1, is SQTIHQWPATLVQPVGSPLSLECTVEGTSNPNLYWYRQAAGRGLQLLFYSVGIGQISSEVPQNLSASRPQDRQFILSSKKLLLSDSGFYLCAWSVWIQNTEAFFGQGTRLTVV.